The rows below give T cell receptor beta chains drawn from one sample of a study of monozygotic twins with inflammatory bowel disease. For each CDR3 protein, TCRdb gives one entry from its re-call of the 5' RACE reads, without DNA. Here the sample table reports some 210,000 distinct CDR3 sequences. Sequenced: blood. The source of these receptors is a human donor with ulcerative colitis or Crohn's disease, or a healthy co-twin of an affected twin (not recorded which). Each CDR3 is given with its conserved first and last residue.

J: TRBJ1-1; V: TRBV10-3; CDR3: CAITETSGGPEAFF
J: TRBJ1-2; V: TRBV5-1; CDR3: CASSLRGDYGYTF
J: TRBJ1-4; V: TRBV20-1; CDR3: CSARRASEKLFF
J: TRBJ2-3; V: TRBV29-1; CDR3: CSVGRGTGLDTQYF
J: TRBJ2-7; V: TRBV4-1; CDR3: CASSQSRADDEQYF
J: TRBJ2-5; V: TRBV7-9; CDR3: CASSLMAGETQYF
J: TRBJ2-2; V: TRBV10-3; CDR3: CAISDGLAGTGELFF
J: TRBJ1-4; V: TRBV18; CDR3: CASSPLVDPNEKLFF
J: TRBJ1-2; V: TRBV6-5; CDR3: CASSYGTLGYGYTF
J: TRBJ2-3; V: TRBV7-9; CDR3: CASSLSRGRSTDTQYF
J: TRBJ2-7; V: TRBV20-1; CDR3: CSARDLSQREQYF
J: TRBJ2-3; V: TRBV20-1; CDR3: CSAILGGGTDTQYF
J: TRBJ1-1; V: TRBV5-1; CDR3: CASRRGDRGSTEAFF
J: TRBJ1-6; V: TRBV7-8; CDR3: CASSLALFYRASNSPLHF
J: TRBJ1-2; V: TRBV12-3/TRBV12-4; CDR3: CASSLKGGTGRYGYTF
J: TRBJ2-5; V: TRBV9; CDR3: CASSVVGAPDETQYF
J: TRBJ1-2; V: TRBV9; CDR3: CASSATESYGYTF
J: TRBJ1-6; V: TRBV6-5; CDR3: CASSYSRVTGYLNNSPLHF
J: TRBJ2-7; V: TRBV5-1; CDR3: CASSLGGTASYEQYF
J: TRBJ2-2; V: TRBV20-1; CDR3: CSAREQGLRTGELFF
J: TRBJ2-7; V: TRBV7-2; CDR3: CASSPSGGPYEQYF
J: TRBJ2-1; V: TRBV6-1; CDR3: CASSERDRVVNEQFF
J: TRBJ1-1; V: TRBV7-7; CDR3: CASSLGDAGPEAFF
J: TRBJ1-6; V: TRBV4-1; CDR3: CASSQEGLRVWDSPLHF
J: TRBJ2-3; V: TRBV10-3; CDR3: CAIRRSFLGTDTQYF
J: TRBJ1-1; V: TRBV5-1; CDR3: CASSLGVQVGTEAFF
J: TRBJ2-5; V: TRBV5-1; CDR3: CASRPDRVKETQYF
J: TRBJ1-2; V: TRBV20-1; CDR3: CSARDFADRVNGYTF
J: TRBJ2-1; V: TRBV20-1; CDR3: CSARDLTALSYNEQFF
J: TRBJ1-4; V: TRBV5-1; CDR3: CASSSLEGEKLFF
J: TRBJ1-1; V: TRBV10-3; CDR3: CAIGGRDTEAFF
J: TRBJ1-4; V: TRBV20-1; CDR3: CSARGGLMATNEKLFF
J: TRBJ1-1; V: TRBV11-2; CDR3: CASSSQQTGMNTEAFF
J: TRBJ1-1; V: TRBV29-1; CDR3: CSVVQGAEAFF
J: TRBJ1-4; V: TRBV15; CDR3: CATSPGRANEKLFF
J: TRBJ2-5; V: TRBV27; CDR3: CASSPVGWIVGETQYF
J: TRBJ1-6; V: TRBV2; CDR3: CASKRGQRNSPLHF
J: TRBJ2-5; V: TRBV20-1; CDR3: CSARAGGRLQETQYF
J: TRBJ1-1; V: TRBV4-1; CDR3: CASSQESLGGTEAFF
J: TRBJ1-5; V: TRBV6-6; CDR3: CASSYGDVPQHF
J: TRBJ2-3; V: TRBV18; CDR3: CASSPQADTQYF
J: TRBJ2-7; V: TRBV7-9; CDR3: CASSPDRSYEQYF
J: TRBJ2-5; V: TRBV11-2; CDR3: CASSLGDSGTETQYF
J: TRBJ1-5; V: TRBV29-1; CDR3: CSVGGRGSNQPQHF
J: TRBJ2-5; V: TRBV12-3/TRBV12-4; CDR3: CASGLAGQTQYF
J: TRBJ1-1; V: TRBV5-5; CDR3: CASTAGVEAFF
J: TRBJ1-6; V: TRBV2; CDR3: CASSEWSVSYNSPLHF
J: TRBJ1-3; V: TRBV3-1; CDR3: CASSRRQAPRFAGNTIYF
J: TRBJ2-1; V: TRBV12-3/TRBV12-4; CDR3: CASSFGGTRYNEQFF
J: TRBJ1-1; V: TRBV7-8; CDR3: CASSLLPPWNTEAFF